The 27 T cell receptor beta chains presented below share a single source sample, sequenced in a study of blood T cell repertoires in COVID-19. TCRdb's table, derived via immunoSEQ multiplex PCR, lists solely in-frame clones and lacks some. The sample has around 250,000 clones, around 84% seen once. The sequencing sample was made of peripheral blood. Receptor source: a middle-aged woman who had recovered from COVID-19.

This clone was recorded once. This sequence joins TRBV19 and TRBJ2-3; D not certain. Trimming stripped 3 bases from V and 6 bases from J, with 10 bases between. The CDR3 extends over 13 amino acids. CDR1 is LNHDA, CDR2 SQIVND, per germline (reference sequence). CDR3: CASSIQQYDTQYF. CDR3 sequence (DNA): TGTGCCAGTAGTATTCAACAGTACGATACGCAGTATTTT.

The table lists this clone with a count of one. The chain is built from TRBV3-1 (or the pseudogene TRBV3-2) and TRBJ2-2; TRBD2 matches at 7 bases. Looked up from germline, CDR1 is LGHDT and CDR2 is YNNKEL (reference sequence). The V segment lost 1 base and the J segment 9 bases; nucleotides outside the gene matches: 14. This CDR3 is built from 17 residues. The CDR3 bases are TGTGCCAGCAGCCAAGTTTACTCGGGGAGCGGGGCGCGGGAGCTGTTTTTT. It codes for CASSQVYSGSGARELFF.

This clone was recorded only once. The chain uses TRBV28 and TRBJ1-6, with D uncertain. Trimming removed 2 bases from V and 7 bases from J, with 15 bases in between. Germline assignment: CDR1 MDHEN and CDR2 SYDVKM. The CDR3 has 16 residues. The CDR3 spells CASSLEAGFRNSPLHF. The CDR3 DNA sequence: TGTGCCAGCAGTTTAGAGGCTGGCTTTCGGAATTCACCCCTCCACTTT.

The chain recombines TRBV24-1 with TRBJ2-2; D is uncertain. The germline V and J ends were trimmed by 3 bases and 0 bases, with 10 bases remaining between them. Per germline, CDR1 KGHDR and CDR2 SFDVKD. This CDR3 has 16 residues. CDR3 sequence (DNA): TGTGCCACCAGTGATCCGACAAGATCGAACACCGGGGAGCTGTTTTTT. Translated, it gives CATSDPTRSNTGELFF.

The genes are TRBV7-3 and TRBJ1-1; TRBD1 aligns across 7 bases. This CDR3 comprises 12 residues. V shed 1 base and J 8 bases; nucleotides not matched to a gene: 1. Germline assignment: CDR1 SGHTA and CDR2 FQGTGA. CDR3 residues: CASSLRTGEAFF. As DNA, the CDR3 is TGTGCCAGCAGCTTAAGGACAGGAGAAGCTTTCTTT.

The CDR3 sequence is CASRDSITAYNEQFF. CDR3 nucleotide sequence: TGTGCCAGCAGGGACAGCATCACCGCCTACAATGAGCAGTTCTTC. The V gene is TRBV6-5, the J gene TRBJ2-1; maybe TRBD1 (6 bases). The CDR3 length is 15 residues. The ends were cut back, 6 bases at V and 2 bases at J, with 14 bases in the middle. CDR1 and CDR2 from the germline V gene are MNHEY and SVGAGI.

CDR3 bases: TGTGCCAGCAGCCAACTCGAGGGTTGGGAGACCCAGTACTTC. Protein: CASSQLEGWETQYF. The rearrangement joins TRBV7-9 to TRBJ2-5; a weak D match, TRBD2 (5 bases). Trimming removed 5 bases from V and 5 bases from J, with 15 bases in between. The germline V gene has CDR1 SEHNR and CDR2 FQNEAQ (reference sequence). The CDR3 sequence is 14 residues long.

The rearrangement uses TRBV5-6 and TRBJ2-2, with 10 bases aligning to TRBD1. After removal of 1 base from V and 6 bases from J, the junction contained 3 bases not matched to a gene. CDR1 is SGHDT, CDR2 YYEEEE, per germline. The CDR3 contains 15 residues. In nucleotides, the CDR3 is TGTGCCAGCAGCTTGAGGGACAGGGGACCCGGGGAGCTGTTTTTT. Protein: CASSLRDRGPGELFF.

The chain couples TRBV5-1 to TRBJ1-1; weak D call: TRBD1 (6 bases). CDR1 is SGHRS and CDR2 is YFSETQ in the germline V gene. This CDR3 comprises 16 residues. Trimming left V 3 bases short and J 3 bases short, with 18 bases between. CDR3 coding DNA: TGCGCCAGCAGCTGGGGGCGACGGAAATTCCACACTGAAGCTTTCTTT. Encoded protein: CASSWGRRKFHTEAFF.

This clone was observed a handful of times. This chain connects TRBV16 to TRBJ2-1; 7 bases agree with TRBD1. V dropped 0 bases and J dropped 7; count of bases not matched to a gene: 12. In germline, CDR1 is KGHSY, CDR2 FQNENV. The CDR3 runs 17 residues. DNA of the CDR3: TGTGCCAGCAGCCAATCGGGAGAGGGACAGTTTCTTAATGAGCAGTTCTTC. It yields the protein CASSQSGEGQFLNEQFF.

The chain uses TRBV19 and TRBJ1-2; TRBD1 is a possible D gene (5 bases). V lost 11 bases, J lost 0 bases, and 19 bases lay in between. CDR3 size: 15 residues. CDR1 and CDR2 (germline): LNHDA, SQIVND (reference sequence). CDR3: CASCWGDGANYGYTF. The CDR3 DNA follows: TGTGCCTCCTGTTGGGGGGACGGAGCTAACTATGGCTACACCTTC. The variable domain in full, completed from reference TRBV19 and TRBJ1-2, reads DGGITQSPKYLFRKEGQNVTLSCEQNLNHDAMYWYRQDPGQGLRLIYYSQIVNDFQKGDIAEGYSVSREKKESFPLTVTSAQKNPTAFYLCASCWGDGANYGYTFGSGTRLTVV.

The V and J genes are TRBV7-2 and TRBJ1-2, with 10 bases that match TRBD1. CDR1 and CDR2 from the germline V gene are SGHTA and FQGNSA. The CDR3 is 14 residues long. Trimming removed 6 bases from V and 3 bases from J; junction bases left unmatched: 4. CDR3 residues: CASSQGQGYYGYTF. The CDR3 coding sequence is TGTGCCAGCAGTCAGGGACAGGGGTACTATGGCTACACCTTC.

The chain recombines TRBV5-1 with TRBJ2-3; 10 positions agree with TRBD2. The J segment lost 3 bases and the V segment lost 4 bases, leaving 5 bases of the junction unmatched. The V gene's germline CDR1 is SGHRS and CDR2 YFSETQ. CDR3 length equals 15 residues. CDR3 region: CASSPQAGGTDTQYF. The CDR3 nucleotides are TGCGCCAGCAGCCCACAAGCGGGGGGGACAGATACGCAGTATTTT.

The chain employs TRBV7-9 and TRBJ1-5; 7 bases line up with TRBD1. Germline-derived CDR1 and CDR2 are SEHNR and FQNEAQ (reference sequence). CDR3 length equals 14 residues. After removal of 5 bases from V and 6 bases from J, the junction contained 7 bases not matched to a gene. CDR3 residues: CASSPNTGVQPQHF. CDR3 nucleotides: TGTGCCAGCAGCCCTAACACAGGGGTTCAGCCCCAGCATTTT.

The CDR3 region is CSAGTGGPEQYF. CDR3 in DNA: TGCAGCGCCGGGACAGGGGGACCCGAGCAGTACTTC. The chain uses TRBV29-1 and TRBJ2-7, with TRBD1 identical over 11 bases. Germline trimming cut 7 bases from V and 6 bases from J; bases unmatched to any gene: 5. Germline V gives CDR1 SQVTM, CDR2 ANQGSEA. The CDR3 runs to 12 residues.

The chain is built from TRBV7-9 and TRBJ1-1, with a tentative D call TRBD1 (5 bases). Trimming took off 7 bases at V and 4 bases at J, with 16 bases between the two ends. The length of the CDR3 is 14 residues. Germline CDR1 SEHNR, CDR2 FQNEAQ (reference sequence). The CDR3 sequence is CASKPAGGSTEAFF. CDR3 coding DNA: TGTGCCAGCAAACCGGCGGGGGGTAGCACTGAAGCTTTCTTT.

The chain joins TRBV11-3 to TRBJ2-1, with 7 bases identical to TRBD1. Germline CDR1 is SGHNT and CDR2 is YENEEA. The CDR3 is made up of 15 amino acids. V was clipped by 6 bases and J by 6 bases; unmatched bases: 11. The DNA of the CDR3 is TGTGCCAGCAGGTTTACGGGACAGTTCGTCAATGAGCAGTTCTTC. It specifies CASRFTGQFVNEQFF. The full variable domain, its missing parts supplied by reference TRBV11-3 and TRBJ2-1, is EAGVVQSPRYKIIEKKQPVAFWCNPISGHNTLYWYLQNLGQGPELLIRYENEEAVDDSQLPKDRFSAERLKGVDSTLKIQPAELGDSAVYLCASRFTGQFVNEQFFGPGTRLTVL.

This clone was counted between two and nine times. The chain recombines TRBV14 with TRBJ1-2, with D hard to call. Germline CDR1 reads SGHDN; CDR2 reads FVKESK. Deletions cut 0 bases from V and 5 bases from J, with 10 bases between. The CDR3 length is 14 residues. CDR3 sequence (DNA): TGTGCCAGCAGCCAAGACCGTGGGCCTTATGGCTACACCTTC. This sequence encodes CASSQDRGPYGYTF.

This chain uses TRBV6-6 with TRBJ2-1; 11 bases align to TRBD2. Germline V gene lookup returns CDR1 MNHNY and CDR2 SVGAGI (reference sequence). There are 16 residues in the CDR3. Unmatched junction bases numbered 9, after V lost 6 bases and J lost 5 bases. The CDR3 spells CASRPHLAGGNNEQFF. In nucleotides, the CDR3 is TGTGCCAGCAGACCCCATCTAGCGGGGGGCAACAATGAGCAGTTCTTC.

The chain uses TRBV3-1 (or the pseudogene TRBV3-2) and TRBJ2-1; perhaps TRBD1 as D (6 bases). CDR1 and CDR2 from the germline V gene are LGHDT and YNNKEL (reference sequence). This CDR3 region has 17 residues. The ends were cut back, 4 bases at V and 0 bases at J, with 16 bases in the middle. The CDR3 reads CASSLQSGTNSYNEQFF. In DNA form, the CDR3 reads TGTGCCAGCAGCCTCCAATCCGGGACAAACTCCTACAATGAGCAGTTCTTC.

The chain employs TRBV5-1 and TRBJ1-4, with TRBD1 matching 10 bases. Trimming removed 1 base from V and 10 bases from J; junction bases left unmatched: 7. Germline CDR1 reads SGHRS; CDR2 reads YFSETQ. The CDR3 has 15 residues. CDR3: CASSLLGTGVGKLFF. The CDR3 DNA sequence: TGCGCCAGCAGCTTGCTCGGGACAGGGGTTGGAAAACTGTTTTTT. Together with reference TRBV5-1 and TRBJ1-4, the CDR3 gives the full variable domain: KAGVTQTPRYLIKTRGQQVTLSCSPISGHRSVSWYQQTPGQGLQFLFEYFSETQRNKGNFPGRFSGRQFSNSRSEMNVSTLELGDSALYLCASSLLGTGVGKLFFGSGTQLSVL.

This rearrangement joins TRBV18 to TRBJ1-1; 7 positions match TRBD1. Looked up from germline, CDR1 is KGHSH and CDR2 is LQKENI. Germline trimming cut 1 base from V and 1 base from J; bases unmatched to any gene: 9. The CDR3 length is 17 residues. The CDR3 bases are TGTGCCAGCTCACCACAGGGGGCGTCGGTTCGGAACACTGAAGCTTTCTTT. Its protein is CASSPQGASVRNTEAFF. The full variable domain, in which reference TRBV18 and TRBJ1-1 provide the parts outside the CDR3, is NAGVMQNPRHLVRRRGQEARLRCSPMKGHSHVYWYRQLPEEGLKFMVYLQKENIIDESGMPKERFSAEFPKEGPSILRIQQVVRGDSAAYFCASSPQGASVRNTEAFFGQGTRLTVV.

This clone was counted once. The chain joins TRBV6-5 to TRBJ1-3; unclear D gene. The ends were cut back, 4 bases at V and 3 bases at J, with 10 bases in the middle. Germline V gene lookup returns CDR1 MNHEY and CDR2 SVGAGI. The CDR3 consists of 14 residues. The CDR3 sequence is CASSSILNGNTIYF. The CDR3, as DNA: TGTGCCAGCAGTTCTATACTGAATGGAAACACCATATATTTT.

The CDR3 nucleotides are TGTGCCAGCAGCTTGGCGGACAGGGGAGACTATGGCTACACCTTC. It encodes CASSLADRGDYGYTF. The rearrangement joins TRBV7-9 to TRBJ1-2, with 9 bases fitting TRBD1. Unmatched junction bases numbered 5, after V lost 3 bases and J lost 3 bases. The CDR3 has 15 amino acids. Germline V gene lookup returns CDR1 SEHNR and CDR2 FQNEAQ (reference sequence).

The chain has TRBV9 and TRBJ2-7, with 8 bases lining up with TRBD2. V lost 4 bases to trimming and J lost 2 bases; unmatched junction nucleotides: 8. Germline V gene data show CDR1 as SGDLS and CDR2 as YYNGEE. This CDR3 has 15 residues. DNA of the CDR3: TGTGCCAGCAGCCCCGGGGGGGGGTACCCCTACGAGCAGTACTTC. Translated, it gives CASSPGGGYPYEQYF.

This clone appeared a single time. The chain recombines TRBV7-2 with TRBJ2-1; D may be TRBD2 (6 bases). Trimming pared 1 base from V and 4 bases from J, leaving 11 bases between. Germline V gene data show CDR1 as SGHTA and CDR2 as FQGNSA. This CDR3 region has 15 residues. CDR3 amino acids: CASSLGWGEYNEQFF. The CDR3 bases are TGTGCCAGCAGCTTAGGGTGGGGGGAGTACAATGAGCAGTTCTTC.

The chain carries TRBV5-1 and TRBJ1-2, with a weak D call TRBD1 (5 bases). The CDR3 loop spans 15 amino acids. From germline, CDR1 is SGHRS and CDR2 YFSETQ. V was trimmed by 0 bases and J by 4 bases, leaving 13 bases between them. The CDR3 region has the DNA TGCGCCAGCAGCTTGGTGATGGGGCTCGGCTATGGCTACACCTTC. Amino acids: CASSLVMGLGYGYTF.